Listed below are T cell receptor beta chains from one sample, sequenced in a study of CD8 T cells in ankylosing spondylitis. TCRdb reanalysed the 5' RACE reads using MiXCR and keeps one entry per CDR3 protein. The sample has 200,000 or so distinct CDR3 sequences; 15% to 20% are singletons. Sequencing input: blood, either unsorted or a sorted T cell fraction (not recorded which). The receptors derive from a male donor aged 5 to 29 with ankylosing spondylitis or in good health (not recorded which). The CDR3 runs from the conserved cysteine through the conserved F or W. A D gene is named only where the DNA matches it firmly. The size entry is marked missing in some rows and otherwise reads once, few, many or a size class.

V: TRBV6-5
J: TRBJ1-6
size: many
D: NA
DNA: TGTGCCAGCAGTTACGCCAAGGGACTGCCGGGGTCACCCCTCCACTTT
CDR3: CASSYAKGLPGSPLHF

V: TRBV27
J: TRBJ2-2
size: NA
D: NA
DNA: TGTGCCAGCAGTTTATCGTGGACGTGGGACACCGGGGAGCTGTTTTTT
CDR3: CASSLSWTWDTGELFF

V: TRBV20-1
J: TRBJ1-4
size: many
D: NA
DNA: TGCAGTGCTAGAGCGTTTCGGGCAGGGGTAGGCGAAAAACTGTTTTTT
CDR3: CSARAFRAGVGEKLFF

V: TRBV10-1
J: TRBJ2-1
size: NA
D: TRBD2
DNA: TGCGCCAGCAGTGACAACGGACTAGCGGGTACCAATGAGCAGTTCTTC
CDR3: CASSDNGLAGTNEQFF

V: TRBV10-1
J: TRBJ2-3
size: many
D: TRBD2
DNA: TGCGCCAGCAGTGAGGTAGCGGGACGCACAGATACGCAGTATTTT
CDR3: CASSEVAGRTDTQYF

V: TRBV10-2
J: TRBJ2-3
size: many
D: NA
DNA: TGCGCCAGCAACCCGGGACCTTGGGCAGATACGCAGTATTTT
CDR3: CASNPGPWADTQYF

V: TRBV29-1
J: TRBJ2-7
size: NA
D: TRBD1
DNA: TGCAGCGTTGTTCTGCGGGACAGGACCTGGACCTACGAGCAGTACTTC
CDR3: CSVVLRDRTWTYEQYF

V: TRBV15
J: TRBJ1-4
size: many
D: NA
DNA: TGTGCCACCAGCAGAAAGGCGGCGGATGAAAAACTGTTTTTT
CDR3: CATSRKAADEKLFF

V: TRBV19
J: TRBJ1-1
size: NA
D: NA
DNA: TGTGCCAGTAGTATACGGCAGACACAAGCTTTCTTT
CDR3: CASSIRQTQAFF

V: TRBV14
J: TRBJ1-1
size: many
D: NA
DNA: TGTGCCAGCAGCCAATTGGGGGTGACTGAAGCTTTCTTT
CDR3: CASSQLGVTEAFF

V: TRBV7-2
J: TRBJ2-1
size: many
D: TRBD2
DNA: TGTGCCAGCAGCCAAGGACTAGCCTCCTACAATGAGCAGTTCTTC
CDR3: CASSQGLASYNEQFF

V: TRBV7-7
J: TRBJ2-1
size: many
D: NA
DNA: TGTGCCAGCAGCTTTAGCCTCGACAGAGGCAATGAGCAGTTCTTC
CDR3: CASSFSLDRGNEQFF

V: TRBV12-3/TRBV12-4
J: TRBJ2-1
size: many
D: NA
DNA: TGTGCCACCACCTTGGGGCTTGGGAATGAGCAGTTCTTC
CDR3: CATTLGLGNEQFF

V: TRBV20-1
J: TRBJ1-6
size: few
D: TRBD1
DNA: TGCAGTGCTGGGGGACAGATCTATAATTCACCCCTCCACTTT
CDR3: CSAGGQIYNSPLHF

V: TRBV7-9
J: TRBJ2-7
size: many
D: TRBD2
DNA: TGTGCCAGCAGCTTTACGCCGGGACTAGGTTTCGGAACCACGGCCTACGAGCAGTACTTC
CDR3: CASSFTPGLGFGTTAYEQYF

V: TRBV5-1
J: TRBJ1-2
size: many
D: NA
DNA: TGCGCCAGCAGCTTGGCCGGGCTAGCTAACTATGGCTACACCTTC
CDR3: CASSLAGLANYGYTF

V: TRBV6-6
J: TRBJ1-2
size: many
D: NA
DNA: TGTGCCAGCAGCCCAGGATACGTGGGCTACACCTTC
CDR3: CASSPGYVGYTF

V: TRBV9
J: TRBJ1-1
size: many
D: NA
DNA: TGTGCCAGCAACGACAGGAACACTGAAGCTTTCTTT
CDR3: CASNDRNTEAFF

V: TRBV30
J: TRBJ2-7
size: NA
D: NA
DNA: TGTGCCTGGAGTGCAACTCTGGACGGAAAAGGGAAGTACTTC
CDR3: CAWSATLDGKGKYF

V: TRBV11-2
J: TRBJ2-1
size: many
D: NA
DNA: TGTGCCAGCAGCTTATCGTCGGCGATAAATGAGCAGTTCTTC
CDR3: CASSLSSAINEQFF

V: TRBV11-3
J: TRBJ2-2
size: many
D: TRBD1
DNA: TGTGCCAGCAGCCCGTACCTGGGCAGGGGGCCTCTAGACACCGGGGAGCTGTTTTTT
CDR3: CASSPYLGRGPLDTGELFF